A selection of T cell receptor beta chains follows, all from one sample in a study of memory CD4+ T cells and cytomegalovirus serostatus. Some clones are missing from TCRdb's copy, which holds only in-frame ones; the method was immunoSEQ multiplex PCR. The top ten hold less than 0.6% of the sample, which has roughly 49,000 clones, 82% seen once. The sample was memory CD4+ T cells from blood. The receptors were gathered from an adult in good health and CMV-seronegative. Each CDR3 is given with its conserved first and last residue. A D gene is named only where the DNA matches it firmly. Size tells how often a clone was seen (once, few, many) or the class of an expanded clone, and some rows leave it out.

CDR3 protein: CASSLGQGTEKLFF
CDR3 DNA: TGTGCCAGCAGCTTAGGACAGGGGACTGAAAAACTGTTTTTT
clone size: once
D gene: TRBD1
J gene: TRBJ1-4
V gene: TRBV7-2

CDR3 protein: CACWDSLRGGYTF
CDR3 DNA: TGTGCCTGTTGGGACAGCCTCCGAGGCGGCTACACCTTC
clone size: .
D gene: TRBD1
J gene: TRBJ1-2
V gene: TRBV30

CDR3 protein: CASSLTFSGTSSYNEQFF
CDR3 DNA: TGCGCCAGCAGCTTGACCTTCTCTGGAACGAGCTCCTACAATGAGCAGTTCTTC
clone size: .
D gene: .
J gene: TRBJ2-1
V gene: TRBV5-1

CDR3 protein: CASGGGYGEAFF
CDR3 DNA: TGTGCCAGTGGAGGGGGATATGGTGAAGCTTTCTTT
clone size: .
D gene: .
J gene: TRBJ1-1
V gene: TRBV19

CDR3 protein: CASSEVGAGSGYTF
CDR3 DNA: TGTGCCAGCAGTGAAGTGGGGGCAGGGAGTGGCTACACCTTC
clone size: .
D gene: .
J gene: TRBJ1-2
V gene: TRBV6-1

CDR3 protein: CASSRDSGNTIYF
CDR3 DNA: TGTGCCAGCAGCCGGGACTCTGGAAACACCATATATTTT
clone size: once
D gene: .
J gene: TRBJ1-3
V gene: TRBV7-9

CDR3 protein: CASSLRSDGMEQYF
CDR3 DNA: TGTGCCAGCAGTTTACGGTCCGATGGGATGGAGCAGTACTTC
clone size: .
D gene: .
J gene: TRBJ2-7
V gene: TRBV27

CDR3 protein: CASSEAWGEAFF
CDR3 DNA: TGTGCCAGCAGTGAAGCTTGGGGGGAAGCTTTCTTT
clone size: few
D gene: .
J gene: TRBJ1-1
V gene: TRBV2

CDR3 protein: CASSRQGSGDTQYF
CDR3 DNA: TGTGCCAGCAGCAGACAGGGGTCAGGAGATACGCAGTATTTT
clone size: few
D gene: TRBD1
J gene: TRBJ2-3
V gene: TRBV2

CDR3 protein: CATSPQGDTQYF
CDR3 DNA: TGTGCCACCAGCCCACAGGGAGATACGCAGTATTTT
clone size: once
D gene: .
J gene: TRBJ2-3
V gene: TRBV5-5

CDR3 protein: CASSLEAGSYNEQFF
CDR3 DNA: TGCGCCAGCAGCTTGGAGGCCGGCTCCTACAATGAGCAGTTCTTC
clone size: .
D gene: .
J gene: TRBJ2-1
V gene: TRBV5-1

CDR3 protein: CASSLISGTQPYEQYF
CDR3 DNA: TGCGCCAGCAGCTTGATCAGCGGGACACAACCCTACGAGCAGTACTTC
clone size: .
D gene: .
J gene: TRBJ2-7
V gene: TRBV5-1

CDR3 protein: CASSNGGNTEAFF
CDR3 DNA: TGTGCCAGCAGCAACGGGGGGAACACTGAAGCTTTCTTT
clone size: .
D gene: .
J gene: TRBJ1-1
V gene: TRBV7-3

CDR3 protein: CASSLTRNDQPQHF
CDR3 DNA: TGTGCCAGCAGCCTAACCCGGAATGATCAGCCCCAGCATTTT
clone size: .
D gene: .
J gene: TRBJ1-5
V gene: TRBV7-2

CDR3 protein: CASSAMGMQVRDNEQFF
CDR3 DNA: TGTGCCAGCAGTGCGATGGGGATGCAGGTCAGGGACAATGAGCAGTTCTTC
clone size: .
D gene: .
J gene: TRBJ2-1
V gene: TRBV6-4

CDR3 protein: CASSPTQGHAFF
CDR3 DNA: TGTGCCAGCAGCCCAACACAGGGTCATGCTTTCTTT
clone size: .
D gene: .
J gene: TRBJ1-1
V gene: TRBV9

CDR3 protein: CASSATLGELFF
CDR3 DNA: TGTGCCAGCAGCGCCACTTTGGGGGAGCTGTTTTTT
clone size: once
D gene: .
J gene: TRBJ2-2
V gene: TRBV2

CDR3 protein: CASSSRAASYEQYF
CDR3 DNA: TGTGCCAGCTCATCCAGGGCCGCCTCCTACGAGCAGTACTTC
clone size: .
D gene: .
J gene: TRBJ2-7
V gene: TRBV18

CDR3 protein: CAWSADTDTQYF
CDR3 DNA: TGTGCCTGGAGTGCAGATACAGATACGCAGTATTTT
clone size: .
D gene: .
J gene: TRBJ2-3
V gene: TRBV30

CDR3 protein: CASSLAVSRANYGYTF
CDR3 DNA: TGTGCCAGCAGCTTAGCCGTCAGCCGAGCTAACTATGGCTACACCTTC
clone size: .
D gene: .
J gene: TRBJ1-2
V gene: TRBV11-2

CDR3 protein: CSVRQGRGTQYF
CDR3 DNA: TGCAGCGTCCGACAGGGAAGGGGGACCCAGTACTTC
clone size: .
D gene: TRBD1
J gene: TRBJ2-5
V gene: TRBV29-1

CDR3 protein: CASGLVPPGDNYGYTF
CDR3 DNA: TGTGCTAGTGGTTTGGTACCCCCAGGGGATAACTATGGCTACACCTTC
clone size: .
D gene: .
J gene: TRBJ1-2
V gene: TRBV12-5

CDR3 protein: CASSSGQGVSYEQYF
CDR3 DNA: TGTGCCAGCAGCTCAGGACAGGGCGTCTCCTACGAGCAGTACTTC
clone size: .
D gene: TRBD1
J gene: TRBJ2-7
V gene: TRBV5-4

CDR3 protein: CASSFGTGELFF
CDR3 DNA: TGTGCCAGCAGCTTCGGCACCGGGGAGCTGTTTTTT
clone size: .
D gene: .
J gene: TRBJ2-2
V gene: TRBV7-3

CDR3 protein: CASSSQDLGGNTIYF
CDR3 DNA: TGTGCCAGCAGCTCTCAGGACCTCGGCGGAAACACCATATATTTT
clone size: few
D gene: .
J gene: TRBJ1-3
V gene: TRBV7-8

CDR3 protein: CASSPGTGGPGELFF
CDR3 DNA: TGCGCCAGCAGCCCGGGGACAGGGGGCCCCGGGGAGCTGTTTTTT
clone size: .
D gene: TRBD1
J gene: TRBJ2-2
V gene: TRBV5-1

CDR3 protein: CASREDSYLTDTQYF
CDR3 DNA: TGTGCCAGCAGGGAAGACAGTTACCTCACAGATACGCAGTATTTT
clone size: .
D gene: .
J gene: TRBJ2-3
V gene: TRBV5-4

CDR3 protein: CASSLGPSSGNTIYF
CDR3 DNA: TGTGCCAGCAGCTTAGGGCCAAGCTCTGGAAACACCATATATTTT
clone size: few
D gene: .
J gene: TRBJ1-3
V gene: TRBV7-9

CDR3 protein: CASSLVGTTYEQYF
CDR3 DNA: TGTGCCAGCAGCTTGGTCGGGACAACCTACGAGCAGTACTTC
clone size: .
D gene: .
J gene: TRBJ2-7
V gene: TRBV5-5

CDR3 protein: CASSLGRTQETQYF
CDR3 DNA: TGTGCCAGCAGCTTGGGCAGGACACAAGAGACCCAGTACTTC
clone size: .
D gene: .
J gene: TRBJ2-5
V gene: TRBV11-2

CDR3 protein: CASSLQGRGEPQHF
CDR3 DNA: TGTGCCAGCAGTTTACAGGGCCGAGGGGAGCCCCAGCATTTT
clone size: .
D gene: .
J gene: TRBJ1-5
V gene: TRBV27

CDR3 protein: CSVVRQGGNEQYF
CDR3 DNA: TGCAGCGTTGTAAGGCAGGGAGGGAACGAGCAGTACTTC
clone size: .
D gene: TRBD2
J gene: TRBJ2-7
V gene: TRBV29-1

CDR3 protein: CASSFLGGQVTQYF
CDR3 DNA: TGTGCCAGCAGTTTCCTGGGGGGCCAAGTTACGCAGTATTTT
clone size: .
D gene: .
J gene: TRBJ2-3
V gene: TRBV27

CDR3 protein: CASSQGIGTEAFF
CDR3 DNA: TGTGCCAGCAGTCAGGGGATTGGCACTGAAGCTTTCTTT
clone size: .
D gene: .
J gene: TRBJ1-1
V gene: TRBV6-1

CDR3 protein: CASTTISQGGYTF
CDR3 DNA: TGTGCCAGCACCACGATATCACAGGGTGGCTACACCTTC
clone size: .
D gene: .
J gene: TRBJ1-2
V gene: TRBV9

CDR3 protein: CASSFTLAGTSTDTQYF
CDR3 DNA: TGCGCCAGCAGCTTTACTCTAGCGGGGACTAGCACAGATACGCAGTATTTT
clone size: .
D gene: TRBD2
J gene: TRBJ2-3
V gene: TRBV5-1

CDR3 protein: CASSEWLSTDTQYF
CDR3 DNA: TGTGCCAGCAGTGAATGGCTGAGCACAGATACGCAGTATTTT
clone size: .
D gene: .
J gene: TRBJ2-3
V gene: TRBV2

CDR3 protein: CASGSAGGTQYF
CDR3 DNA: TGTGCCAGCGGATCGGCGGGGGGGACCCAGTACTTC
clone size: .
D gene: TRBD2
J gene: TRBJ2-5
V gene: TRBV11-2

CDR3 protein: CASSQGMETQYF
CDR3 DNA: TGTGCCAGCTCCCAGGGGATGGAGACCCAGTACTTC
clone size: once
D gene: .
J gene: TRBJ2-5
V gene: TRBV11-3

CDR3 protein: CASSFGGSYEQYF
CDR3 DNA: TGCGCCAGCAGCTTCGGGGGATCCTACGAGCAGTACTTC
clone size: few
D gene: .
J gene: TRBJ2-7
V gene: TRBV5-1

CDR3 protein: CASRIEMNTEAFF
CDR3 DNA: TGTGCCAGCCGCATAGAAATGAACACTGAAGCTTTCTTT
clone size: .
D gene: .
J gene: TRBJ1-1
V gene: TRBV5-4

CDR3 protein: CASVGWGPQHF
CDR3 DNA: TGTGCCAGTGTGGGTTGGGGGCCCCAGCATTTT
clone size: .
D gene: .
J gene: TRBJ1-5
V gene: TRBV19